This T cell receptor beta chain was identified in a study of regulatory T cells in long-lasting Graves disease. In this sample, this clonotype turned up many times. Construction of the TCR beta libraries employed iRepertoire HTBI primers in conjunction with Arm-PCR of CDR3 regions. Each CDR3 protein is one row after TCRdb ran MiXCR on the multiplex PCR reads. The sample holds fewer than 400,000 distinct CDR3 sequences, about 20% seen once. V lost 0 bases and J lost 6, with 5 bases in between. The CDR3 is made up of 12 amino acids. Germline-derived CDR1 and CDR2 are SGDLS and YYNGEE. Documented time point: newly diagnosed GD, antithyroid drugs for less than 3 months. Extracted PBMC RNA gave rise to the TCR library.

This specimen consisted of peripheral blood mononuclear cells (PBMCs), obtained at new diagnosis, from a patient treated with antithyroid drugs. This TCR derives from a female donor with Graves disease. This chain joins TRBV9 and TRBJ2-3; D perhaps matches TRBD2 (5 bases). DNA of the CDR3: TGTGCCAGCAGCGTAGAGCGGGATACGCAGTATTTT. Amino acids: CASSVERDTQYF.